This record looks at one TCR beta chain sequence and its context. The antigen remains unidentified. Clones were read by immunoSEQ multiplex PCR, and TCRdb kept only the in-frame ones, dropping some. Here the sample spans tens of thousands of clones, roughly 80% being singletons. This sample is part of a study of PD-1 blockade in classical Hodgkin lymphoma. Study-wide context: Nivolumab dosed at 3 mg/kg went to patients intravenously every 2 weeks.

V was clipped by 4 bases and J by 4 bases; unmatched bases: 8. The CDR3 runs 16 residues. Looked up from germline, CDR1 is SGHDN and CDR2 is FVKESK. The sample's time point: cycle 4 day 1 (C4D1), after six to seven weeks of nivolumab. Patients all relapsed after autologous stem cell transplantation, and there was variation in brentuximab vedotin exposure. CD4+ T cells were purified from thawed PBMCs by magnetic negative selection. Patients' outcomes at their best amounted to complete response, partial response or progressive disease. Regarding the study as a whole: The study found complete responders had baseline diversity similar to newly diagnosed patients. Only CD4+ TCR diversity, not CD8+, had risen significantly by C4D1.

This specimen was CD4+ T cells from blood, taken before the fourth cycle of nivolumab. This clonotype originated in a human donor with classical Hodgkin lymphoma. The chain carries TRBV14 and TRBJ1-2; 11 positions match TRBD1. The CDR3 nucleotides read TGTGCCAGCAGCCCGTTCTCCGGGACAGGGGGCTATGGCTACACCTTC. This gives the protein CASSPFSGTGGYGYTF.